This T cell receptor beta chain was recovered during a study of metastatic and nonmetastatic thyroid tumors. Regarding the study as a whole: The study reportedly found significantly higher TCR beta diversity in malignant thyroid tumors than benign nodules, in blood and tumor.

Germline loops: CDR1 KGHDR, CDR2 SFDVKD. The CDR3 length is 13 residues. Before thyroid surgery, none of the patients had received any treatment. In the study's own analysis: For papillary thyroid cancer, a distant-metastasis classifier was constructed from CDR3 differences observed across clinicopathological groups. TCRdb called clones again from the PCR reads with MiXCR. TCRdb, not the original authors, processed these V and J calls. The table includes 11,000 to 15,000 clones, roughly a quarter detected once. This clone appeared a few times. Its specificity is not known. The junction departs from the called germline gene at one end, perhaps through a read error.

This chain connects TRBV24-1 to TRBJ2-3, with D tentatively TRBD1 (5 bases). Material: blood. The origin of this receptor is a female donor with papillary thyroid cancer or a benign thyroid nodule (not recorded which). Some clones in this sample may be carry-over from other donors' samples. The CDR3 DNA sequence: TGTGTCACGCAGAGGCAGGGAACAGATACGCGGTATTTT. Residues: CVTQRQGTDTRYF.